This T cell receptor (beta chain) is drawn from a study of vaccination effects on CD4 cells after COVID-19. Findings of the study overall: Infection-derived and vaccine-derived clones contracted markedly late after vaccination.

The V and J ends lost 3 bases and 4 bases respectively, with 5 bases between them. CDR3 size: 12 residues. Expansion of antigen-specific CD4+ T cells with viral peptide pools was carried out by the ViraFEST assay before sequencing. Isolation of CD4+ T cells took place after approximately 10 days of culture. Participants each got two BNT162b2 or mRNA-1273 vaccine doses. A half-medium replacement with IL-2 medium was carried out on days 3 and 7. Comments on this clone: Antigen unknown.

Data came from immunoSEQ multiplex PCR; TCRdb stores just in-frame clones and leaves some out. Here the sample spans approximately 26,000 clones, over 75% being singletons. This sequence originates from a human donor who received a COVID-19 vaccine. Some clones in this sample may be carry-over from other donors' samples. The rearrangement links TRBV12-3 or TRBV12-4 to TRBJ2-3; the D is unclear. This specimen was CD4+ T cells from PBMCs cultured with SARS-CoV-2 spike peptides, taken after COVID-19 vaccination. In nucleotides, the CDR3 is TGTGCCAGCAGTTTTAGGGCAGATACGCAGTATTTT. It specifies CASSFRADTQYF.